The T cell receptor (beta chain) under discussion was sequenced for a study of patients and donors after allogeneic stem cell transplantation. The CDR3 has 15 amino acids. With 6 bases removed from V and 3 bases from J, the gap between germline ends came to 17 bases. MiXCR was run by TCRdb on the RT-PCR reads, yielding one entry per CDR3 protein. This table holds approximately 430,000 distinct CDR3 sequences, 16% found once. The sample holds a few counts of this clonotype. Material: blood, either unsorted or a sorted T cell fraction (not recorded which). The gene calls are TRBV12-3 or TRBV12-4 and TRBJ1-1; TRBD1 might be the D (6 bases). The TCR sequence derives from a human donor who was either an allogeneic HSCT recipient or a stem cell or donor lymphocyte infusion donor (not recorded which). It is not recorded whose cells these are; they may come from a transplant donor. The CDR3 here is CASRGGANVDTEAFF. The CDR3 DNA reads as TGTGCCAGCAGGGGGGGGGCCAACGTTGACACTGAAGCTTTCTTT.